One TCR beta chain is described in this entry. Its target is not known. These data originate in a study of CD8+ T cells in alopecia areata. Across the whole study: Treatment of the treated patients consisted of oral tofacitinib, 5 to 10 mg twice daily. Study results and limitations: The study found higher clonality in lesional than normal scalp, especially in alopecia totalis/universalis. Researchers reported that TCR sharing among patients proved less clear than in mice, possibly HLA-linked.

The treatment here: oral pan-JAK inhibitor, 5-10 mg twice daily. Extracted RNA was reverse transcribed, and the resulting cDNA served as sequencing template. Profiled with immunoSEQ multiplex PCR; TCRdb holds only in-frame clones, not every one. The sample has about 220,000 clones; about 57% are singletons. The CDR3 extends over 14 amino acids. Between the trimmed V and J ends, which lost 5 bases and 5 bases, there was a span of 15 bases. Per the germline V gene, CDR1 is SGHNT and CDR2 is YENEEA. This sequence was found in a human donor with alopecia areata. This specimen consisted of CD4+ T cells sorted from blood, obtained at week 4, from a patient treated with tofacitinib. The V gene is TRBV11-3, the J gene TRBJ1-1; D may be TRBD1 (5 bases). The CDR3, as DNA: TGTGCCAGCAGCACTAGAGGGCAGGGTACTGAAGCTTTCTTT. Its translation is CASSTRGQGTEAFF. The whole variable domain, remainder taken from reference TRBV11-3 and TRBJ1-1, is EAGVVQSPRYKIIEKKQPVAFWCNPISGHNTLYWYLQNLGQGPELLIRYENEEAVDDSQLPKDRFSAERLKGVDSTLKIQPAELGDSAVYLCASSTRGQGTEAFFGQGTRLTVV.